Below, one T cell receptor beta chain is given with its context. V shed 6 bases and J 4 bases; nucleotides not matched to a gene: 6. The germline V gene encodes CDR1 LNHDA and CDR2 SQIVND (reference sequence). CDR3 length: 14 residues. The entry originates in a study of control samples from healthy donors and cancer patients. Sequencing was performed with immunoSEQ multiplex PCR; in TCRdb, only in-frame clones are kept and a portion is missing. Here the sample spans under 95,000 clones, roughly 80% being singletons. The chain is built from TRBV19 and TRBJ1-2; TRBD1 aligns across 9 bases. Sequencing was carried out using blood. The sequence was obtained from a man between 50 and 59 years old in good health. This CDR3 reads CASSRQGGIYGYTF. Written as DNA, the CDR3 is TGTGCCAGTAGCCGACAGGGGGGAATCTATGGCTACACCTTC.